This T cell receptor beta chain emerged from a study of OX40 agonist ivuxolimab in advanced cancers. Turning to this clone: Its antigen is still unknown.

Autoimmune disease history or systemic immunosuppression was exclusionary. Blood specimens came from baseline, cycle 4 day 1, and cycle 7 day 1. In germline, CDR1 is MGHRA, CDR2 YSYEKL. The CDR3 runs to 18 residues. V was shortened by 4 bases and J by 2 bases, with 24 bases between the two germline ends. Study outcomes and limitations: Relative to CD4+ cells, CD8+ T cells on average had more expanded clones. Certain nonresponding patients likewise had low normalized T-cell clonal expansion.

The repertoire was sequenced with immunoSEQ multiplex PCR; TCRdb's copy has only in-frame clones and lacks some. Of fewer than 60,000 clones listed, just over 90% are singletons. The source of this sequence is an adult with an advanced solid tumor such as melanoma, head and neck, liver or kidney cancer. The genes are TRBV4-1 and TRBJ2-7, with D possibly matching TRBD2 (7 bases). Sequencing used CD4+ or CD8+ T cells sorted from blood, obtained in a trial of the OX40 agonist ivuxolimab. The CDR3 loop reads CASSREGARGQGPYEQYF. The CDR3 bases are TGCGCCAGCAGCCGAGAAGGGGCGCGGGGGCAGGGGCCCTACGAGCAGTACTTC.